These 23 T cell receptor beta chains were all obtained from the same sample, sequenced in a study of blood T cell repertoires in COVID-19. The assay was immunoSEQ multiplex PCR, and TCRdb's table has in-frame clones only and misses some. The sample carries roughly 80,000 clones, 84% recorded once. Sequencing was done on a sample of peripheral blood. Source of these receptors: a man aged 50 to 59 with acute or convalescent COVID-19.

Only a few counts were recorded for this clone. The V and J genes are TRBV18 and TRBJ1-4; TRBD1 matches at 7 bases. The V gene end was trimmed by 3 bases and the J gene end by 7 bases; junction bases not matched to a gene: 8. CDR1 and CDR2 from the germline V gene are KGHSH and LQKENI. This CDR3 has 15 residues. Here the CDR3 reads CASSPQQGLGEKLFF. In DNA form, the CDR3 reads TGTGCCAGCTCACCGCAACAGGGGCTCGGTGAAAAACTGTTTTTT.

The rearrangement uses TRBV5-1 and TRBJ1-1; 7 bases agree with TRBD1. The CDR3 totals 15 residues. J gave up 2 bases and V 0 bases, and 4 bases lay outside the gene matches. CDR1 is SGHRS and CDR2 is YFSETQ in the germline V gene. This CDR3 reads CASSLGGTDNTEAFF. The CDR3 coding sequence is TGCGCCAGCAGCTTGGGCGGGACAGATAACACTGAAGCTTTCTTT.

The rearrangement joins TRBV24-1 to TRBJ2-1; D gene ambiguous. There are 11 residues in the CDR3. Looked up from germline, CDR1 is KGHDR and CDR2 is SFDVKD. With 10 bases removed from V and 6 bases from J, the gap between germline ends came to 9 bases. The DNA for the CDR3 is TGTGCCACTCCTGAGCCCAATGAGCAGTTCTTC. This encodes CATPEPNEQFF.

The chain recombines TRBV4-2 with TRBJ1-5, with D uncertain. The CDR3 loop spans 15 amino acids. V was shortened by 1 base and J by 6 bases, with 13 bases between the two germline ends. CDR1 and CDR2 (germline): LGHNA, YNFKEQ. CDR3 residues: CASSQVLDGTQPQHF. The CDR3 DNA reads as TGTGCCAGCAGCCAAGTACTAGACGGAACTCAGCCCCAGCATTTT.

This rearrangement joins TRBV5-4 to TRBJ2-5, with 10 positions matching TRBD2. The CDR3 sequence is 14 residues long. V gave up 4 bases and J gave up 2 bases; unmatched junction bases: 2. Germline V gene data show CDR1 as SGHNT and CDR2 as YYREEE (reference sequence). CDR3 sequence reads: CASSPGLAQETQYF. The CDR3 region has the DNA TGTGCCAGCAGCCCGGGACTAGCGCAAGAGACCCAGTACTTC.

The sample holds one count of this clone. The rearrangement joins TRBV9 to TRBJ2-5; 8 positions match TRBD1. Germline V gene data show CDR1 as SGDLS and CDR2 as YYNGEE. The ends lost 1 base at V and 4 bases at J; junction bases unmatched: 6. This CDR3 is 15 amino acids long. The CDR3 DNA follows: TGTGCCAGCAGCGTATACCAGGGGGCGGGAGAGACCCAGTACTTC. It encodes CASSVYQGAGETQYF.

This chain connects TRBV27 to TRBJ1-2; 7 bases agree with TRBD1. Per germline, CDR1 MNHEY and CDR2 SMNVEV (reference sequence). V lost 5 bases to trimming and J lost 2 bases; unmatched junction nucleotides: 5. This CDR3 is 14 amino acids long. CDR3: CASSPKTGNYGYTF. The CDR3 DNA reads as TGTGCCAGCAGTCCAAAGACAGGGAACTATGGCTACACCTTC.

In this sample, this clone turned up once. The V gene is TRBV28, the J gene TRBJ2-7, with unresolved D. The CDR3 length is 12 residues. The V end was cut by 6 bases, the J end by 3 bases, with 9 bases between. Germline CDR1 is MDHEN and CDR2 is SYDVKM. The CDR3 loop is CASRQNSYEQYF. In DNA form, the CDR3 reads TGTGCCAGCAGACAGAACAGCTACGAGCAGTACTTC.

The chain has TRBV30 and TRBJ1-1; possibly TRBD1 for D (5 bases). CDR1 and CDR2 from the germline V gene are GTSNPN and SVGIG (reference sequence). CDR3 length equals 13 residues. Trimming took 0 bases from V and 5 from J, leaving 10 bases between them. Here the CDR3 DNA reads TGTGCCTGGAGTGTAGGGGTATATACTGAAGCTTTCTTT. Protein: CAWSVGVYTEAFF.

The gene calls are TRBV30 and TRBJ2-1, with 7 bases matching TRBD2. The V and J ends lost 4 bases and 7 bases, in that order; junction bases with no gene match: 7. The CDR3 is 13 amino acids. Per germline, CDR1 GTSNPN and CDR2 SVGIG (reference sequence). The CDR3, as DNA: TGTGCCTGGACTGGCGGGAGTGGGAATGAGCAGTTCTTC. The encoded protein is CAWTGGSGNEQFF.

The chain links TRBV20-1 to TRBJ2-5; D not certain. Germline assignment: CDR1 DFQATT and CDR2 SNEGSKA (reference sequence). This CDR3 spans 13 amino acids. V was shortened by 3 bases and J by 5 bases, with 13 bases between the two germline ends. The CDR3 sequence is CSASGQVLETQYF. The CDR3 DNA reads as TGCAGTGCTAGTGGTCAGGTGCTCGAGACCCAGTACTTC.

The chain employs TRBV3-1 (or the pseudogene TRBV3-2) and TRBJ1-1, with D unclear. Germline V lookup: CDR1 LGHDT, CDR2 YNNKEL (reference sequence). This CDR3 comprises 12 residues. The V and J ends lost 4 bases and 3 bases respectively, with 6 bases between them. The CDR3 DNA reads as TGTGCCAGCAGCCCAGCGGACACTGAAGCTTTCTTT. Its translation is CASSPADTEAFF.

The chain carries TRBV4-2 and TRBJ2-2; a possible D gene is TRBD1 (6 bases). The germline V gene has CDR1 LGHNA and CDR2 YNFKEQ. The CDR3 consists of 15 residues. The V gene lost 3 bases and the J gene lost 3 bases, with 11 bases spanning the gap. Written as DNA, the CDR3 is TGTGCCAGCAGCCAGTCGGGACAAGACACCGGGGAGCTGTTTTTT. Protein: CASSQSGQDTGELFF.

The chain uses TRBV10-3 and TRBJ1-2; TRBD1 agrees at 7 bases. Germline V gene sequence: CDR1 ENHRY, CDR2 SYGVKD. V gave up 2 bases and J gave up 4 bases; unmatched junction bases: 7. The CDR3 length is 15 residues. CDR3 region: CAISEVTGTPYGYTF. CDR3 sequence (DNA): TGTGCCATCAGTGAGGTGACAGGGACCCCCTATGGCTACACCTTC.

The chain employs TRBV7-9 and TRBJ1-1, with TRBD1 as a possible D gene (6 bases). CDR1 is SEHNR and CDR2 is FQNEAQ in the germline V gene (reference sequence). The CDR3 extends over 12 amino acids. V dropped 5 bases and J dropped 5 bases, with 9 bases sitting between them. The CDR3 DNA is TGTGCCAGCAGCAGAGACAGGACTGAAGCTTTCTTT. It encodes CASSRDRTEAFF.

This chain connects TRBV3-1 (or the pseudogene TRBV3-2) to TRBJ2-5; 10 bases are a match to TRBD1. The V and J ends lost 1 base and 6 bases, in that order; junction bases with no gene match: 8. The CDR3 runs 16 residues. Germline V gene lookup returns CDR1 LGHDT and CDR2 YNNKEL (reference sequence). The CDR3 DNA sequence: TGTGCCAGCAGCCAAGTTGCCGGACAGGGGGGTAAGACCCAGTACTTC. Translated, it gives CASSQVAGQGGKTQYF.

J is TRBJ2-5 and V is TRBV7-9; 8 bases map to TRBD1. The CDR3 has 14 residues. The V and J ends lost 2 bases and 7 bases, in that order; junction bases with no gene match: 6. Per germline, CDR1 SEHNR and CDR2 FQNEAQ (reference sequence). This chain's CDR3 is CASSLQTGVGTQYF. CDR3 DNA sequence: TGTGCCAGCAGCTTACAGACAGGGGTCGGGACCCAGTACTTC.

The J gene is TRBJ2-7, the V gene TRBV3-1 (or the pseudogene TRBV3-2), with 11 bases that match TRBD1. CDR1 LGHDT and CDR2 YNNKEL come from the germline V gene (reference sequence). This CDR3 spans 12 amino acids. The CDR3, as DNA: TGTGCTTCGGAGGGGACAGGGGGCGAGCAGTACTTC. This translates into CASEGTGGEQYF.

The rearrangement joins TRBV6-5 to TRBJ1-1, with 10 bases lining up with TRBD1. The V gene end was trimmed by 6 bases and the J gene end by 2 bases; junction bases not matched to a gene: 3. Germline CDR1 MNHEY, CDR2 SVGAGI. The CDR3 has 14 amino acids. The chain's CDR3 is CASSETGGNTEAFF. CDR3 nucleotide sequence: TGTGCCAGCAGCGAGACAGGGGGCAACACTGAAGCTTTCTTT.

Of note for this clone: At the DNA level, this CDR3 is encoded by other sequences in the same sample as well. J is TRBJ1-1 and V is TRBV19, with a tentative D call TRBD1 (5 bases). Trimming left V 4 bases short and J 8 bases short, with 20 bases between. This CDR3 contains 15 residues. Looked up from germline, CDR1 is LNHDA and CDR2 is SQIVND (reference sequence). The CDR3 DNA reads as TGTGCCAGTAGTACATCGGGACGGGGGGAATCCGAAGCTTTCTTT. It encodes CASSTSGRGESEAFF. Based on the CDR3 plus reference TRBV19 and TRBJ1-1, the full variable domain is DGGITQSPKYLFRKEGQNVTLSCEQNLNHDAMYWYRQDPGQGLRLIYYSQIVNDFQKGDIAEGYSVSREKKESFPLTVTSAQKNPTAFYLCASSTSGRGESEAFFGQGTRLTVV.

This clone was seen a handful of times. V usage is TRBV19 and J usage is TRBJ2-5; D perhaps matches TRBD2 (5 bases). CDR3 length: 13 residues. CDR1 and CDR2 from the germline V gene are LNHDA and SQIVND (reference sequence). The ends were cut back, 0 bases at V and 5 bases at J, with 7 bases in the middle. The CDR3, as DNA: TGTGCCAGTAGTATAGAAAGAGGGGAGACCCAGTACTTC. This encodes CASSIERGETQYF.

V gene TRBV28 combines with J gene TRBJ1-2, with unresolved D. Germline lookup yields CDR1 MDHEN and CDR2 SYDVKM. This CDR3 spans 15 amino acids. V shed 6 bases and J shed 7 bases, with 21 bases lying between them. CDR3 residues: CASSKPLGPQVGYTF. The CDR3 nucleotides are TGTGCCAGCAGCAAACCGCTGGGCCCCCAGGTTGGCTACACCTTC.

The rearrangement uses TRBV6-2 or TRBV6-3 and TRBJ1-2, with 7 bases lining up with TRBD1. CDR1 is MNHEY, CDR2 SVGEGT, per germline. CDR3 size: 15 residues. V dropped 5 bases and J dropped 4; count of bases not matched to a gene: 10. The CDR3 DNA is TGTGCCAGCAGTGACCCGACAGGGATCGCCTATGGCTACACCTTC. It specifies CASSDPTGIAYGYTF.